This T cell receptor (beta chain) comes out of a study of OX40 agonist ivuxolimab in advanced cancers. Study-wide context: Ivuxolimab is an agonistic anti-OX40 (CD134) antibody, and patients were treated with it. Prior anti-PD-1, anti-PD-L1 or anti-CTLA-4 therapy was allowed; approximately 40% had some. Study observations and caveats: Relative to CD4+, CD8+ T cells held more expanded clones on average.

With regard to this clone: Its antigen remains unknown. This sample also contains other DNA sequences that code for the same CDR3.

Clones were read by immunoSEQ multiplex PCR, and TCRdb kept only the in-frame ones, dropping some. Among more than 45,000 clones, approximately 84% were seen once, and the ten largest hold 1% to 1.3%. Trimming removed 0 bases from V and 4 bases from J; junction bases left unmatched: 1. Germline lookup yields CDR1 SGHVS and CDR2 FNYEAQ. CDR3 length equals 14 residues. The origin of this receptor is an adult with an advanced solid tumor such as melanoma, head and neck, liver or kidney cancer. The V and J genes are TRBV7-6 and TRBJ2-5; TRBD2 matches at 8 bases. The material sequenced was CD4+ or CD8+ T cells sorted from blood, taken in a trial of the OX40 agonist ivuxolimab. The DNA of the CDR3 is TGTGCCAGCAGCTTAGCTGCGGGGGGAGAGACCCAGTACTTC. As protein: CASSLAAGGETQYF.